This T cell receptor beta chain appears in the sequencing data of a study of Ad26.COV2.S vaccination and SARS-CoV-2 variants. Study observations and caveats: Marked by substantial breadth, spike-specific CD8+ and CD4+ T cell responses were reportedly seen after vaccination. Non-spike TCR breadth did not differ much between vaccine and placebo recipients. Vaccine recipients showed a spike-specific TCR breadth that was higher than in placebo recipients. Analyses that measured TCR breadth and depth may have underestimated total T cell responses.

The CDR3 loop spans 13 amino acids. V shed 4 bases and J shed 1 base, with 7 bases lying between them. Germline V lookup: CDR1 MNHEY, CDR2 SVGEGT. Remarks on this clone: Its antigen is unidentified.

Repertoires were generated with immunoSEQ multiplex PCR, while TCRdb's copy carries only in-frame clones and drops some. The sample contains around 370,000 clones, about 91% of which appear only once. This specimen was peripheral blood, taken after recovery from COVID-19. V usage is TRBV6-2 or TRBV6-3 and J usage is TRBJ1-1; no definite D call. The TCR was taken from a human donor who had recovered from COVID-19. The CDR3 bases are TGTGCCAGCAGTTTGCGACAGAACACTGAAGCTTTCTTT. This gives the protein CASSLRQNTEAFF.